A single sample is the source of the 3 T cell receptor beta chains below, sequenced in a study of blood T cell repertoires in COVID-19. Clones were read by immunoSEQ multiplex PCR, and TCRdb kept only the in-frame ones, dropping some. Counted here are 200,000 to 300,000 clones, approximately 80% occurring once; the ten biggest clones make up approximately 6.3%. The source material was peripheral blood. The receptor set was obtained from a woman aged 60-70 years with active or convalescent COVID-19.

This clone showed up just once. V is TRBV30 and J is TRBJ2-5; D perhaps matches TRBD2 (5 bases). Germline V gene sequence: CDR1 GTSNPN, CDR2 SVGIG (reference sequence). V was pared by 4 bases and J by 1 base, with 13 bases between. The CDR3 totals 14 residues. CDR3 loop: CAWTPDYVQETQYF. In DNA form, the CDR3 reads TGTGCCTGGACCCCTGACTACGTCCAAGAGACCCAGTACTTC.

This clone was found once. J is TRBJ1-5 and V is TRBV2; 8 positions match TRBD1. The CDR3 contains 12 residues. The germline V gene encodes CDR1 SNHLY and CDR2 FYNNEI. Trimming took 8 bases from V and 6 from J; bases not matched to a gene: 3. The CDR3: CASGQGGQPQHF. For the CDR3, the DNA is TGTGCCAGCGGACAGGGCGGTCAGCCCCAGCATTTT.

This rearrangement joins TRBV10-3 to TRBJ2-7; tentatively, D is TRBD2 (6 bases). V lost 4 bases and J lost 1, with 17 bases in between. This CDR3 is built from 16 residues. From germline, CDR1 is ENHRY and CDR2 SYGVKD. The CDR3 DNA sequence: TGTGCCATCAGTGGTGGGGAAGGAGGGATATCCTACGAGCAGTACTTC. Protein sequence: CAISGGEGGISYEQYF.